The 8 T cell receptor beta chains below were found in one sample sequenced in a study of early T cells in non-severe SARS-CoV-2 infection. TCRdb reprocessed the 5' RACE reads via MiXCR and lists one record per CDR3 protein. The sample comprises around 26,000 distinct CDR3 sequences, about 4.1% of which are singletons, and around 5.6% rests with the top ten. The sequencing sample was made of whole blood. These receptor sequences come from an adult who was a healthcare worker with PCR-confirmed SARS-CoV-2 infection or an uninfected control (not recorded which).

This clonotype occurred many times. The rearrangement joins TRBV5-1 to TRBJ2-3; D might be TRBD2 (7 bases). This CDR3 spans 13 amino acids. Germline assignment: CDR1 SGHRS and CDR2 YFSETQ. Trimming pared 7 bases from V and 6 bases from J, leaving 15 bases between. The CDR3 DNA reads as TGCGCCAGCTCAGACGGGGGGCAGGATACGCAGTATTTT. Translated: CASSDGGQDTQYF.

This clonotype was recorded many times. The V call is TRBV4-1, the J call TRBJ2-5, with D possibly TRBD1 on 6 matching bases. The V gene's germline CDR1 is MGHRA and CDR2 YSYEKL. The CDR3 totals 14 residues. V lost 0 bases and J 5 bases, leaving 10 bases between the germline ends. The CDR3 sequence: CASSQDQGLETQYF. CDR3 nucleotides: TGCGCCAGCAGCCAAGATCAGGGGCTGGAGACCCAGTACTTC.

This clonotype was counted at least ten times. The chain combines TRBV7-3 with TRBJ2-3, with 7 bases aligning to TRBD1. CDR3 size: 15 residues. Trimming cost V 5 bases and J 2 bases; bases outside gene matches: 7. Germline loops: CDR1 SGHTA, CDR2 FQGTGA. The CDR3 here is CASSQTGSYTDTQYF. CDR3 nucleotide sequence: TGTGCCAGCAGCCAGACAGGGTCCTACACAGATACGCAGTATTTT.

This clonotype came up many times. The V and J genes are TRBV29-1 and TRBJ1-1; D possibly corresponds to TRBD1 (6 bases). Trimming took off 6 bases at V and 4 bases at J, with 9 bases between the two ends. The CDR3 runs to 11 residues. Germline loops: CDR1 SQVTM, CDR2 ANQGSEA. CDR3 sequence: CSVTGSTEAFF. Here the CDR3 DNA reads TGCAGCGTGACAGGAAGCACTGAAGCTTTCTTT.

This clonotype was detected many times. This sequence joins TRBV30 and TRBJ2-7; 7 positions match TRBD1. V lost 3 bases to trimming and J lost 6 bases; unmatched junction nucleotides: 14. CDR3 length: 15 residues. The germline V gene has CDR1 GTSNPN and CDR2 SVGIG (reference sequence). This chain's CDR3 is CAWRTQGPRWSEQYF. The DNA for the CDR3 is TGTGCCTGGAGAACACAGGGGCCACGTTGGAGCGAGCAGTACTTC.

CDR3 nucleotide sequence: TGTGCCAGCAGTTTAAATCCCGGGATGAACACTGAAGCTTTCTTT. Translated, it gives CASSLNPGMNTEAFF. V and J are TRBV27 and TRBJ1-1, with D unclear. This CDR3 region has 15 residues. Trimming cost V 2 bases and J 0 bases, with 10 bases left between them. The germline gives CDR1 MNHEY, CDR2 SMNVEV (reference sequence).

This clonotype was seen many times. The V call is TRBV6-5, the J call TRBJ1-4, with 8 positions matching TRBD1. Trimming took 4 bases from V and 7 from J; bases not matched to a gene: 8. CDR1 is MNHEY, CDR2 SVGAGI, per germline. The CDR3 extends over 15 amino acids. The CDR3 DNA is TGTGCCAGCAGTTCCCGGACAGGGCGCAGTGAAAAACTGTTTTTT. Protein product: CASSSRTGRSEKLFF.

There are many counts of this clonotype. The chain couples TRBV12-3 or TRBV12-4 to TRBJ1-5, with D possibly being TRBD1 (5 bases). V was shortened by 5 bases and J by 6 bases, with 11 bases between the two germline ends. CDR3 length equals 13 residues. CDR3 coding DNA: TGTGCCAGCAGTACGGGGACCCGTCAGCCCCAGCATTTT. This translates into CASSTGTRQPQHF.